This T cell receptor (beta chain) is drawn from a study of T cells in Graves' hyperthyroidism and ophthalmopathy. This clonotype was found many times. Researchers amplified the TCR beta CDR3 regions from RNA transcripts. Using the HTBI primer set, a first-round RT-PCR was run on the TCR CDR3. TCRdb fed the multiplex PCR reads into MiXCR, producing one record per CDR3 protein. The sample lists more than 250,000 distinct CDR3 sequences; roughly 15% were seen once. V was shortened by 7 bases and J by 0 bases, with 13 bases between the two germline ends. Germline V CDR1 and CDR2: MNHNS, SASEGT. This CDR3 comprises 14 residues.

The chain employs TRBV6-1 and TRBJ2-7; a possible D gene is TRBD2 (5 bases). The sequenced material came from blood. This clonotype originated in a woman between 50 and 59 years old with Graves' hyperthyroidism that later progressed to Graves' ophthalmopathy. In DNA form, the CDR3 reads TGTGCCAGCACCCCTCCGGGGAGCTCCTACGAGCAGTACTTC. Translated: CASTPPGSSYEQYF.